These T cell receptor beta chains were read from a single sample in a study of cytomegalovirus exposure and HLA in healthy donors. Assay: immunoSEQ multiplex PCR; the TCRdb copy retains only in-frame clones and omits some. The sample carries about 130,000 clones, 80% recorded once. The sequenced material came from PBMCs. Source of these receptors: a male donor in good health and CMV-seronegative. Both conserved end residues are part of each CDR3. D genes are given only for firm matches. Size tells how often a clone was seen (once, few, many) or the class of an expanded clone, and some rows leave it out.

V	J	D	size	DNA	CDR3
TRBV6-4	TRBJ1-5	.	.	TGTGCCAGCAGAGAGGAGGACGATTTTTGGCCCCAGCATTTT	CASREEDDFWPQHF
TRBV14	TRBJ2-2	TRBD2	.	TGTGCCAGCAGCCAAGATGTGTTAGCGGGGAACACCGGGGAGCTGTTTTTT	CASSQDVLAGNTGELFF
TRBV7-8	TRBJ1-1	TRBD1	.	TGTGCCAGCAGCGATAAACTGGGGACAGCTATTACTGAAGCTTTCTTT	CASSDKLGTAITEAFF
TRBV28	TRBJ1-2	.	.	TGTGCCAGCAGTAACACAGGGTACGGCTACACCTTC	CASSNTGYGYTF
TRBV9	TRBJ2-7	.	.	TGTGCCAGCAGCGTAGCTGGCGGTACCTCCTACGAGCAGTACTTC	CASSVAGGTSYEQYF
TRBV6-1	TRBJ2-1	TRBD1	.	TGTGCCAGCAGTGGGACAGGGGGCCGGAGGGGGGATGAGCAGTTCTTC	CASSGTGGRRGDEQFF
TRBV7-2	TRBJ1-5	.	.	TGTGCCAGCAGCCCTCAAGAGGGGCCCCAGCATTTT	CASSPQEGPQHF
TRBV5-1	TRBJ1-6	.	.	TGCGCCAGCAGCCTATGGGACATTGGAGGTTCACCCCTCCACTTT	CASSLWDIGGSPLHF
TRBV6-4	TRBJ2-2	.	medium-sized	TGTGCCAGCAGTGAGCGGGACACCGGGGAGCTGTTTTTT	CASSERDTGELFF
TRBV19	TRBJ2-5	TRBD2	.	TGTGCCAGTAGTATAGCGGGAGGAATCGGAGAGACCCAGTACTTC	CASSIAGGIGETQYF
TRBV27	TRBJ2-1	TRBD2	.	TGTGCCAGCAGTTTATCAACTAGCGGCCACAATGAGCAGTTCTTC	CASSLSTSGHNEQFF
TRBV18	TRBJ2-5	.	few	TGTGCCAGCTCACCCCTCCAAGAGACCCAGTACTTC	CASSPLQETQYF
TRBV5-1	TRBJ1-2	TRBD1	.	TGCGCCAGCAGCCCCTACAGGGGCGACTATGGCTACACCTTC	CASSPYRGDYGYTF
TRBV6-5	TRBJ1-2	TRBD1	few	TGTGCCAGCAGTTACTCTGGGACAGGGAATGGCTACACCTTC	CASSYSGTGNGYTF
TRBV7-2	TRBJ2-1	TRBD2	.	TGTGCCAGCAGCTTAGTTCGCGGGGGGTACAATGAGCAGTTCTTC	CASSLVRGGYNEQFF
TRBV10-3	TRBJ2-3	TRBD1	once	TGTGCCATCAGTGGGGGACAGTCTACTAGCACAGATACGCAGTATTTT	CAISGGQSTSTDTQYF